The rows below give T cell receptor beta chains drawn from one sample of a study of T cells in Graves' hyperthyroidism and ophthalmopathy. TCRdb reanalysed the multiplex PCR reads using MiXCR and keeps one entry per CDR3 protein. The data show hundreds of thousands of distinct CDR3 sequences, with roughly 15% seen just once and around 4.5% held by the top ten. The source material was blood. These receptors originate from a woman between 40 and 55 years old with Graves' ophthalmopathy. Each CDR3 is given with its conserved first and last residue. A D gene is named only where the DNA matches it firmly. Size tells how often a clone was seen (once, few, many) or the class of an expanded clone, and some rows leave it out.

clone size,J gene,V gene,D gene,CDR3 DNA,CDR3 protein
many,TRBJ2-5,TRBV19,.,TGTGCCAGTAGCCCAGAGGGTCAGGAGACCCAGTACTTC,CASSPEGQETQYF
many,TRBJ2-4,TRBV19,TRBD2,TGTGCCAGTAGCCCTCGACTAGCGGGAGTCGACATTCAGTACTTC,CASSPRLAGVDIQYF
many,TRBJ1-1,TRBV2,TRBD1,TGTGCCAGCAGTCAACAGGGGTCTAGGGGAGCTTTCTTT,CASSQQGSRGAFF
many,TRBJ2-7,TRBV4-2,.,TGTGCCAGCAGCTCCTTATCCGGGGAGCAGTACTTC,CASSSLSGEQYF
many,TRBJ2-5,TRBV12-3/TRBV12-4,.,TGTGCCAGCAGTTTAATTTTGGGATTCCAAGAGACCCAGTACTTC,CASSLILGFQETQYF
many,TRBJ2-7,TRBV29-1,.,TGCAGCGTTGAGGGTGGTACAGGGTTCTACGAGCAGTACTTC,CSVEGGTGFYEQYF
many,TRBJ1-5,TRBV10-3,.,TGTGCCATCAGTGACGGCAGGGACAATCAGCCCCAGCATTTT,CAISDGRDNQPQHF
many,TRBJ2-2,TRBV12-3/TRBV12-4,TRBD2,TGTGCCAGCACCTTTAGCGGGAGTCTCGCCGGGGAGCTGTTTTTT,CASTFSGSLAGELFF
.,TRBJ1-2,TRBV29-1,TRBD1,TGCAGCGTCGGGGACAGGGGATTGATCTATGGCTACACCTTC,CSVGDRGLIYGYTF
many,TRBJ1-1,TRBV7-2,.,TGTGCCAGCAGCCCATGGGGGGAGAGGACTGAAGCTTTCTTT,CASSPWGERTEAFF
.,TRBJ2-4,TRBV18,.,TGTGCCAGCTCACCACCCCCTAGCGAGAGGGGCCCTAAGTACTTC,CASSPPPSERGPKYF
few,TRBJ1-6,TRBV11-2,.,TGTGCCAGCAGCTTAGAAGCACAGGGCAATTCACCCCTCCACTTT,CASSLEAQGNSPLHF
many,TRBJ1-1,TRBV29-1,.,TGCAGCGTACGCGGAGGGAACACTGAAGCTTTCTTT,CSVRGGNTEAFF
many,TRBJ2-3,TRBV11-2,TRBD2,TGTGCCAGCAGCTTAGTCGGGAGGAGCACAGATACGCAGTATTTT,CASSLVGRSTDTQYF
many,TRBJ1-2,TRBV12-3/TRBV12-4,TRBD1,TGTGCCAGCAGTTTAGGATCGGGGACAGCGCAAAGCTACACCTTC,CASSLGSGTAQSYTF
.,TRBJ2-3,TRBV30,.,TGTGCCTGGAGTGTTTCAGACACAGATACGCAGTATTTT,CAWSVSDTDTQYF
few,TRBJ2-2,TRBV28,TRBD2,TGTGCCAGCAGTTCTGGACTAGCGGGAATACCGAACACCGGGGAGCTGTTTTTT,CASSSGLAGIPNTGELFF
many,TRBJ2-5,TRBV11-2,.,TGTGCCAGCAGCTTAGAAACAGGGAGAGAGACCCAGTACTTC,CASSLETGRETQYF
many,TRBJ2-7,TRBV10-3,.,TGTGCCACTTCAGTGGTGGGCAACTACGAGCAGTACTTC,CATSVVGNYEQYF
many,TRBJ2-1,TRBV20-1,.,TGCAGTGCGGAGGGGCGTAGCGGAAAAGAGCAGTTCTTC,CSAEGRSGKEQFF
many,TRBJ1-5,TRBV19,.,TGTGCCAGTCACAACAGCAACAATCAGCCCCAGCATTTT,CASHNSNNQPQHF
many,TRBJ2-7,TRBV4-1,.,TGCGCCAGCAGCCAAGACTCGGCATACCGATCCTACGAGCAGTACTTC,CASSQDSAYRSYEQYF
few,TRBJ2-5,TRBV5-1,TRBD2,TGCGCCAGCAGCTTACTAGCGGGACACCAAGAGACCCAGTACTTC,CASSLLAGHQETQYF